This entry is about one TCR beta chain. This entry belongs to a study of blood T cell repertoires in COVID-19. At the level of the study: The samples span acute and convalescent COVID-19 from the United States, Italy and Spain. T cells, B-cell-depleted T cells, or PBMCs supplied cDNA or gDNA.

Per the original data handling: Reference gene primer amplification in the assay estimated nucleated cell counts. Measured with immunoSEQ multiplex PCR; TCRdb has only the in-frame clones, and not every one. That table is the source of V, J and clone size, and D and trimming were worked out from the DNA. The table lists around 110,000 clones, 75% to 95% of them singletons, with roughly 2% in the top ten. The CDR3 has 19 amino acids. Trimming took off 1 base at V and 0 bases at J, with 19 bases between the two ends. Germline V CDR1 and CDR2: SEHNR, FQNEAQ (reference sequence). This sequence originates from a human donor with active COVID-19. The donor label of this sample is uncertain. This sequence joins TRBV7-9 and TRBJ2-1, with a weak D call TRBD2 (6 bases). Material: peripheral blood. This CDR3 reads CASSLEGLGRGSSYNEQFF. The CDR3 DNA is TGTGCCAGCAGCTTAGAGGGCCTGGGTCGGGGGAGCTCCTACAATGAGCAGTTCTTC.